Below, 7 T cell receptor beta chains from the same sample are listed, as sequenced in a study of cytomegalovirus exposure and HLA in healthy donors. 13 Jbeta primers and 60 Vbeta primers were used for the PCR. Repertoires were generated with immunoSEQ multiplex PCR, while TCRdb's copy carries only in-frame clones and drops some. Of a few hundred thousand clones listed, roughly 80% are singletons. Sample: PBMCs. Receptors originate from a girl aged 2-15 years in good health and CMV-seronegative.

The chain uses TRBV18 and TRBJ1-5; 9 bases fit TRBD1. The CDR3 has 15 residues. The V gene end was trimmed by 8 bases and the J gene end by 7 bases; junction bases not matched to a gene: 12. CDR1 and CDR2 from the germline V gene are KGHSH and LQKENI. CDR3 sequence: CASRVSTGGGQPQHF. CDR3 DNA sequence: TGTGCCAGCAGGGTCTCAACAGGGGGCGGCCAGCCCCAGCATTTT.

As DNA, the CDR3 is TGTGCCAGCAGTTACTGGGCAGGGCAAGAGACCCAGTACTTC. Translating gives CASSYWAGQETQYF. The rearrangement links TRBV6-5 to TRBJ2-5, with D possibly matching TRBD1 (5 bases). The CDR3 totals 14 residues. Between the trimmed V and J ends, which lost 1 base and 2 bases, there was a span of 8 bases. Per the germline V gene, CDR1 is MNHEY and CDR2 is SVGAGI.

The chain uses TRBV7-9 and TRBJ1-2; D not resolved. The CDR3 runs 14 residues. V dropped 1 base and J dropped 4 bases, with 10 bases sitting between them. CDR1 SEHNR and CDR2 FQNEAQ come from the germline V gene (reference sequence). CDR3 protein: CASSLGPGAYGYTF. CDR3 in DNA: TGTGCCAGCAGCTTAGGTCCGGGAGCCTATGGCTACACCTTC.

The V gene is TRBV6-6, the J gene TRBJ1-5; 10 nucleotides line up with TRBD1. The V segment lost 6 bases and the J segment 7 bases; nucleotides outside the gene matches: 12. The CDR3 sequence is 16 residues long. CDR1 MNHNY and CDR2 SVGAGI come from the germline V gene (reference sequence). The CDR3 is CASRAIGTGVGQPQHF. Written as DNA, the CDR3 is TGTGCCAGCAGGGCCATCGGGACAGGGGTAGGGCAGCCCCAGCATTTT.

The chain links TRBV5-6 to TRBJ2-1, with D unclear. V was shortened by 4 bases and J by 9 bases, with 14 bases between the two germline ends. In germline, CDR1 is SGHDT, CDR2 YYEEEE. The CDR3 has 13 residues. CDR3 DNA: TGTGCCAGCAGCGATGGCTTCGGCGGTGAGCAGTTCTTC. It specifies CASSDGFGGEQFF. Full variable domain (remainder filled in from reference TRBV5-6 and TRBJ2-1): DAGVTQSPTHLIKTRGQQVTLRCSPKSGHDTVSWYQQALGQGPQFIFQYYEEEERQRGNFPDRFSGHQFPNYSSELNVNALLLGDSALYLCASSDGFGGEQFFGPGTRLTVL.

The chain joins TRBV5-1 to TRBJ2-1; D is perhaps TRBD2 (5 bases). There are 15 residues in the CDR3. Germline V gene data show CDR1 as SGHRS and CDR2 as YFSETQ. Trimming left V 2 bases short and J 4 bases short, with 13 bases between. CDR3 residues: CASSLQRPDYNEQFF. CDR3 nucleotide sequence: TGCGCCAGCAGCTTACAGCGGCCCGATTACAATGAGCAGTTCTTC.

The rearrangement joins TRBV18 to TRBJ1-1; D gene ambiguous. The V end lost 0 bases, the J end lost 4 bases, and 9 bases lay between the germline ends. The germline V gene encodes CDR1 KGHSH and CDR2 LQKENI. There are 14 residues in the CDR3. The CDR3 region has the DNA TGTGCCAGCTCACCACCTAATCCGGGCACTGAAGCTTTCTTT. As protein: CASSPPNPGTEAFF.